This T cell receptor (beta chain) was captured in a study of technical replicates of blood from a few donors (dated by TCRdb to between 2016 and 2019). About this clone: The antigen it recognizes is unknown. No base quality information exists; no much larger clone differs at one position.

Trimming accounts for 6 bases at V and 7 bases at J, while the number of junction bases matched to no gene is 17. The CDR3 covers 18 residues, taking in both the cysteine and the phenylalanine. The retained sequence is limited to the CDR3, 54 bases, with the frame set at the first base. CDR1 is given as KGHSH and CDR2 as LQKENI, both from the germline V gene. Receptor amplification or capture employed the immunoSEQ multiplex PCR assay. TCRdb limited this immuneACCESS table to in-frame rearrangements with V and J called. A share of clones is missing; checked studies link under half to unresolved V genes, and the rest is unexplained. The sample yields some 62,000 clones; 70% to 90% were counted once. About 5.2% of the sample is taken by the ten largest.

The chain employs TRBV18 and TRBJ2-7, and 14 junctional nucleotides match TRBD2. The TCR comes from a human donor in good health. Some clones in this sample may be carry-over from other donors' samples. The sequenced sample consisted of PBMCs. The nucleotides read TGTGCCAGCTCCCGGTACCCTATGACTAGCGGGGGGGCCAGGGAGCAGTACTTC. This sequence encodes CASSRYPMTSGGAREQYF.